The entry below describes one T cell receptor (beta chain). The antigen remains undetermined. This sample is part of a study of blood T cells in healthy people across ages. Study-wide results and caveats: Diversity figures based on one million T cells were deemed too low. Strong correlation was found linking TCR beta diversity to naive T cell percentage.

The trim removed 4 bases at V and 8 bases at J, leaving 9 bases unmatched. This CDR3 region has 15 residues. The germline V gene encodes CDR1 SGHDT and CDR2 YYEEEE. For the second PCR, which ran for about 7 to 12 cycles, a sample-barcoded 5' primer and a J-beta primer mix were used. MiXCR, run by TCRdb on the 5' RACE reads, gives a single entry per CDR3 protein. The table includes a few hundred thousand distinct CDR3 sequences, approximately 47% detected once. The TCR comes from a man aged 55 to 69 in good health. Material for sequencing was blood. The chain has TRBV5-6 and TRBJ2-1; the match to TRBD1 covers 10 bases. The CDR3 DNA is TGTGCCAGCAGCCTTGGACAGGGGGTAGTATATGAGCAGTTCTTC. Amino acid sequence: CASSLGQGVVYEQFF.